This record concerns one TCR beta chain sequence. Antigen: not known. J was trimmed by 8 bases and V by 1 base; bases with no gene match: 5. The CDR3 has 15 residues. CDR1 and CDR2 from the germline V gene are DFQATT and SNEGSKA (reference sequence). Priming with a constant-region primer yielded TCR beta cDNA from about 510 ng total RNA. Sequencing libraries for TCR beta derived from three nested multiplex PCR rounds that used slightly modified ARM-PCR. TRBV1-TRBV30 forward primers paired with a C-beta reverse primer were used in the first two PCR rounds, which ran 9 to 10 cycles each. TCRdb analysed the multiplex PCR reads with MiXCR anew, one entry per CDR3 protein. The sample yields approximately 340,000 distinct CDR3 sequences, less than 65% seen once. This record comes from a study of tumor-infiltrating lymphocytes in primary liver carcinoma. Looking at the study overall: The cohort consisted of patients whose primary liver carcinoma was surgically resected. The number of productive TCRbeta reads per sample ranged from roughly 3.5 to 7.13 million and was similar across tissue types. Study-level points and caveats: Tumor top-250-clone fraction significantly exceeded that of blood (p = 0.039).

Germline DNA was extracted alongside blood RNA, which was obtained from unsorted whole blood. The material sequenced was peripheral blood. The chain carries TRBV20-1 and TRBJ2-1, with 13 positions matching TRBD2. The sequence derives from a man aged 40-55 years with primary liver carcinoma and hepatitis B virus infection. DNA of the CDR3: TGCAGTGCTAGAGTTGGGACTAGCGGGAAATATGAGCAGTTCTTC. Residues: CSARVGTSGKYEQFF.